The 32 T cell receptor beta chains below come from one sample, sequenced in a study of cytotoxic CD8 clonotypes in ibrutinib-treated CLL. Using immunoSEQ multiplex PCR, the repertoire was profiled, and TCRdb retains in-frame clones only, with some absent. The sample carries about 68,000 clones, roughly two thirds recorded once. Sequencing was performed on PBMCs, taken after 12 months of ibrutinib treatment. These receptors originate from a human donor with chronic lymphocytic leukemia.

This sequence joins TRBV4-2 and TRBJ2-7, with 13 bases fitting TRBD2. With 4 bases clipped from V and 7 bases from J, the junction kept 10 bases outside the gene matches. Germline CDR1 LGHNA, CDR2 YNFKEQ. CDR3 length equals 16 residues. CDR3 sequence: CASSPPGLAGAGEQYF. The CDR3 DNA reads as TGTGCCAGCAGCCCCCCCGGACTAGCGGGGGCGGGGGAGCAGTACTTC.

V usage is TRBV7-8 and J usage is TRBJ2-7, with 7 positions matching TRBD1. This CDR3 contains 14 residues. Trimming removed 1 base from V and 7 bases from J; junction bases left unmatched: 7. Germline V gene lookup returns CDR1 SGHVS and CDR2 FQNEAQ. Here the CDR3 DNA reads TGTGCCAGCAGCTTAGTGGGACAGCATCGGGAGCAGTACTTC. It encodes CASSLVGQHREQYF. The whole variable domain, filled in from reference TRBV7-8 and TRBJ2-7, reads GAGVSQSPRYKVAKRGQDVALRCDPISGHVSLFWYQQALGQGPEFLTYFQNEAQLDKSGLPSDRFFAERPEGSVSTLKIQRTQQEDSAVYLCASSLVGQHREQYFGPGTRLTVT.

V and J are TRBV5-4 and TRBJ2-1, with TRBD1 identical over 9 bases. The germline V gene encodes CDR1 SGHNT and CDR2 YYREEE (reference sequence). The CDR3 covers 14 residues. With 4 bases clipped from V and 9 bases from J, the junction kept 8 bases outside the gene matches. DNA of the CDR3: TGTGCCAGCAGCACGGCGGGACAGGGTGGTGAGCAGTTCTTC. Amino acid sequence: CASSTAGQGGEQFF.

The chain combines TRBV9 with TRBJ2-1; TRBD1 matches at 8 bases. This CDR3 is built from 15 residues. Germline-derived CDR1 and CDR2 are SGDLS and YYNGEE. With V trimmed by 0 bases and J by 3 bases, 2 bases remained unmatched. CDR3 bases: TGTGCCAGCAGCGTAGATGGGACAGGCTACAATGAGCAGTTCTTC. Translated, it gives CASSVDGTGYNEQFF. Together with reference TRBV9 and TRBJ2-1, the CDR3 gives the full variable domain: DSGVTQTPKHLITATGQRVTLRCSPRSGDLSVYWYQQSLDQGLQFLIQYYNGEERAKGNILERFSAQQFPDLHSELNLSSLELGDSALYFCASSVDGTGYNEQFFGPGTRLTVL.

This clone has only a few counts. The V call is TRBV11-1, the J call TRBJ1-2; tentative D call: TRBD1 (6 bases). CDR1 is SGHAT and CDR2 is FQDESV in the germline V gene (reference sequence). V was trimmed by 4 bases and J by 4 bases, leaving 19 bases between them. The CDR3 sequence is 16 residues long. The CDR3 loop is CASSSYGGAGGYGYTF. CDR3 bases: TGTGCCAGCAGCTCGTACGGGGGGGCCGGAGGCTATGGCTACACCTTC.

The rearrangement joins TRBV7-3 to TRBJ2-3, with D perhaps matching TRBD1 (5 bases). This CDR3 is 15 amino acids long. CDR1 and CDR2 from the germline V gene are SGHTA and FQGTGA. V lost 4 bases and J 6 bases, leaving 17 bases between the germline ends. The CDR3 loop reads CASSSTAQWWDTQYF. Written as DNA, the CDR3 is TGTGCCAGCAGCTCGACAGCCCAGTGGTGGGATACGCAGTATTTT.

The chain employs TRBV30 and TRBJ2-3, with 8 nucleotides matching TRBD2. The CDR3 length is 16 residues. J gave up 4 bases and V 2 bases, and 11 bases lay outside the gene matches. Germline V gene data show CDR1 as GTSNPN and CDR2 as SVGIG (reference sequence). In DNA form, the CDR3 reads TGTGCCTGGAGTACGGGACTAGGTTTTGGCGCAGATACGCAGTATTTT. Its translation is CAWSTGLGFGADTQYF.

The gene calls are TRBV2 and TRBJ1-4; 10 bases agree with TRBD1. V lost 9 bases to trimming and J lost 6 bases; unmatched junction nucleotides: 7. This CDR3 region has 14 residues. Germline CDR1 is SNHLY and CDR2 is FYNNEI. CDR3 sequence (DNA): TGTGCCAGTATCAGGGGGACAGGGGATGAAAAACTGTTTTTT. Protein: CASIRGTGDEKLFF.

The V gene is TRBV2, the J gene TRBJ2-3, with 10 bases fitting TRBD1. The germline V gene encodes CDR1 SNHLY and CDR2 FYNNEI. J gave up 3 bases and V 9 bases, and 6 bases lay outside the gene matches. This CDR3 spans 14 amino acids. DNA of the CDR3: TGTGCCAGGGGACAGGGGATTAGAACAGATACGCAGTATTTT. Its protein product is CARGQGIRTDTQYF.

The V and J genes are TRBV9 and TRBJ1-1; no reliable D call. This CDR3 contains 13 residues. V was trimmed by 0 bases and J by 7 bases, leaving 10 bases between them. In germline, CDR1 is SGDLS, CDR2 YYNGEE. DNA for the CDR3: TGTGCCAGCAGCGTAGCTACGATCGGTGAAGCTTTCTTT. Protein: CASSVATIGEAFF.

This chain joins TRBV6-1 and TRBJ2-7; 8 positions agree with TRBD1. J gave up 4 bases and V 6 bases, and 2 bases lay outside the gene matches. The germline gives CDR1 MNHNS, CDR2 SASEGT. The CDR3 has 12 residues. The CDR3 region has the DNA TGTGCCAGCAGGCGACAGGGGTACGAGCAGTACTTC. It specifies CASRRQGYEQYF.

The rearrangement joins TRBV7-2 to TRBJ1-2; no clear D. The CDR3 is made up of 10 amino acids. The ends were cut back, 4 bases at V and 4 bases at J, with 1 base in the middle. Germline V gene sequence: CDR1 SGHTA, CDR2 FQGNSA. CDR3 nucleotide sequence: TGTGCCAGCAGCTCCTATGGCTACACCTTC. It codes for CASSSYGYTF.

The V gene is TRBV9, the J gene TRBJ2-5, with 10 bases matching TRBD1. The CDR3 runs 15 residues. CDR1 and CDR2 (germline): SGDLS, YYNGEE. Trimming removed 1 base from V and 5 bases from J; junction bases left unmatched: 5. The CDR3 region is CASSVSGTGEETQYF. CDR3 sequence (DNA): TGTGCCAGCAGCGTATCCGGGACAGGGGAGGAGACCCAGTACTTC.

The gene calls are TRBV28 and TRBJ1-4; 10 bases map to TRBD1. CDR3 length equals 15 residues. CDR1 is MDHEN and CDR2 is SYDVKM in the germline V gene. V gave up 6 bases and J gave up 10 bases; unmatched junction bases: 11. The CDR3 nucleotides read TGTGCCAGCAGACCCCTGGACAGGGGGGCCGTAAAACTGTTTTTT. Its translation: CASRPLDRGAVKLFF.

The chain carries TRBV5-1 and TRBJ2-7; TRBD2 is a possible D gene (6 bases). Germline CDR1 is SGHRS and CDR2 is YFSETQ. CDR3 length equals 14 residues. Trimming took off 4 bases at V and 6 bases at J, with 17 bases between the two ends. CDR3 sequence: CASSVVRGVGEQYF. CDR3 nucleotide sequence: TGCGCCAGCAGCGTCGTCCGCGGGGTAGGCGAGCAGTACTTC. The variable domain in full, with the rest retrieved from reference TRBV5-1 and TRBJ2-7, is KAGVTQTPRYLIKTRGQQVTLSCSPISGHRSVSWYQQTPGQGLQFLFEYFSETQRNKGNFPGRFSGRQFSNSRSEMNVSTLELGDSALYLCASSVVRGVGEQYFGPGTRLTVT.

This chain joins TRBV4-3 and TRBJ2-5, with D possibly TRBD1 on 6 matching bases. CDR3 length equals 17 residues. V dropped 1 base and J dropped 1 base, with 16 bases sitting between them. Germline assignment: CDR1 LGHNA and CDR2 YSLEER. In DNA form, the CDR3 reads TGCGCCAGCAGCCAAGGGTTCCAGGGGTCGATCCAAGAGACCCAGTACTTC. Amino acid sequence: CASSQGFQGSIQETQYF.

There are a few counts of this clone. The chain uses TRBV15 and TRBJ1-5, with D maybe TRBD1 (6 bases). Germline CDR1 LNHNV, CDR2 YYDKDF (reference sequence). This CDR3 contains 13 residues. V was trimmed by 6 bases and J by 5 bases, leaving 11 bases between them. CDR3 amino acids: CATRQRGDQPQHF. In nucleotides, the CDR3 is TGTGCCACCAGACAGAGGGGGGATCAGCCCCAGCATTTT.

A few counts support this clone. The chain carries TRBV2 and TRBJ1-2; D unclear. V was trimmed by 4 bases and J by 8 bases, leaving 11 bases between them. This CDR3 comprises 12 residues. Germline lookup yields CDR1 SNHLY and CDR2 FYNNEI. CDR3 loop: CASSGASWGYTF. CDR3 in DNA: TGTGCCAGCAGTGGAGCTTCATGGGGCTACACCTTC.

The V call is TRBV5-6, the J call TRBJ1-2, with 9 nucleotides matching TRBD1. There are 14 residues in the CDR3. V shed 5 bases and J 5 bases; nucleotides not matched to a gene: 7. CDR1 SGHDT and CDR2 YYEEEE come from the germline V gene. The CDR3 protein is CASSSPGTGYGYTF. In DNA, the CDR3 is TGTGCCAGCAGTTCCCCCGGGACAGGGTATGGCTACACCTTC.

The chain has TRBV19 and TRBJ1-4; D not resolved. Deletions cut 3 bases from V and 0 bases from J, with 5 bases between. CDR1 LNHDA and CDR2 SQIVND come from the germline V gene (reference sequence). The CDR3 spans 14 residues. DNA for the CDR3: TGTGCCAGTAGTATTAATCCAACTAATGAAAAACTGTTTTTT. Amino acid sequence: CASSINPTNEKLFF.

This clone has more than one count but fewer than ten. V usage is TRBV6-8 and J usage is TRBJ1-5; no firm D call. The CDR3 consists of 15 residues. The V gene lost 3 bases and the J gene lost 0 bases, with 9 bases spanning the gap. Germline values: CDR1 MNHGY, CDR2 SAAAGT. CDR3 region: CASSYPKGSNQPQHF. As DNA, the CDR3 is TGTGCCAGCAGTTATCCGAAGGGTAGCAATCAGCCCCAGCATTTT.

The chain employs TRBV19 and TRBJ1-5; D is possibly TRBD1 (6 bases). Germline V CDR1 and CDR2: LNHDA, SQIVND (reference sequence). Trimming cost V 8 bases and J 0 bases, with 17 bases left between them. The CDR3 runs 16 residues. CDR3 DNA sequence: TGTGCCAGTGAAATTTCGACAGGACATAGCAATCAGCCCCAGCATTTT. Translating gives CASEISTGHSNQPQHF.

This clone showed up just a few times. The chain recombines TRBV7-3 with TRBJ1-6, with 8 bases fitting TRBD1. There are 14 residues in the CDR3. Germline V lookup: CDR1 SGHTA, CDR2 FQGTGA. The ends lost 4 bases at V and 7 bases at J; junction bases unmatched: 3. CDR3 bases: TGTGCCAGCAGCTCGACAGGGGCGAATTCACCCCTCCACTTT. This translates into CASSSTGANSPLHF.

The rearrangement joins TRBV27 to TRBJ2-7; 10 nucleotides line up with TRBD2. The CDR3 has 16 amino acids. V trimming: 5 bases; J trimming: 0 bases; junction bases outside the gene matches: 7. Germline lookup yields CDR1 MNHEY and CDR2 SMNVEV (reference sequence). The CDR3 DNA follows: TGTGCCAGCAGTCGCCTACTAGCGGGGATCTCCTACGAGCAGTACTTC. Translating it yields CASSRLLAGISYEQYF.

The gene calls are TRBV6-1 and TRBJ1-4; 7 nucleotides match TRBD1. V shed 6 bases and J 5 bases; nucleotides not matched to a gene: 6. From germline, CDR1 is MNHNS and CDR2 SASEGT. CDR3 length equals 14 residues. CDR3 in DNA: TGTGCCAGCAGCCCTATGGACAGGAATGAAAAACTGTTTTTT. Translated: CASSPMDRNEKLFF.

V usage is TRBV2 and J usage is TRBJ1-6; maybe TRBD1 (6 bases). The V end was cut by 6 bases, the J end by 0 bases, with 15 bases between. The CDR3 covers 17 residues. The germline V gene has CDR1 SNHLY and CDR2 FYNNEI. CDR3: CASSLRDIPSYNSPLHF. CDR3 nucleotides: TGTGCCAGCAGCCTCAGGGACATCCCCTCCTATAATTCACCCCTCCACTTT.

This chain joins TRBV25-1 and TRBJ2-7; D is unresolved. Trimming cost V 11 bases and J 1 base, with 9 bases left between them. The V gene's germline CDR1 is MGHDK and CDR2 SYGVNS. The CDR3 totals 11 residues. The CDR3 nucleotides are TGTGCCTCCGGCGGATCCTACGAGCAGTACTTC. Translated, it gives CASGGSYEQYF.

This rearrangement joins TRBV6-6 to TRBJ1-5; the D is unclear. The germline V gene has CDR1 MNHNY and CDR2 SVGAGI (reference sequence). Deletions cut 5 bases from V and 5 bases from J, with 7 bases between. This CDR3 is 12 amino acids long. The CDR3 nucleotides are TGTGCCAGCAGTCGGACTGATCAGCCCCAGCATTTT. As protein: CASSRTDQPQHF.

A single count supports this clone. V and J are TRBV7-3 and TRBJ2-1, with a tentative D call TRBD1 (5 bases). CDR1 is SGHTA, CDR2 FQGTGA, per germline. The CDR3 covers 14 residues. V was trimmed by 2 bases and J by 2 bases, leaving 7 bases between them. DNA of the CDR3: TGTGCCAGCAGCTTAGACAGAACCTACAATGAGCAGTTCTTC. Translation gives CASSLDRTYNEQFF.

As DNA, the CDR3 is TGTGCCAGCACGGACCTATACAATGAGCAGTTCTTC. Its protein product is CASTDLYNEQFF. The chain uses TRBV6-1 and TRBJ2-1; D not certain. Germline values: CDR1 MNHNS, CDR2 SASEGT. V gave up 7 bases and J gave up 4 bases, with 8 bases separating them. This CDR3 has 12 amino acids.

J is TRBJ1-5 and V is TRBV28; 8 bases are shared with TRBD1. J gave up 11 bases and V 8 bases, and 11 bases lay outside the gene matches. Germline-derived CDR1 and CDR2 are MDHEN and SYDVKM. The CDR3 runs to 13 residues. The CDR3 DNA reads TGTGCCAGCGGGACAGGTGGCCGCAGAGCCCAGCATTTT. Amino acids: CASGTGGRRAQHF.

The CDR3 coding sequence is TGTGCCAGCAGTGGTGGGGTGAGAGATAATTCACCCCTCCACTTT. Translated, it gives CASSGGVRDNSPLHF. The V and J genes are TRBV5-6 and TRBJ1-6; D unresolved. V was cut by 5 bases and J by 5 bases, with 14 bases left in between. This CDR3 has 15 residues. Germline V gene data show CDR1 as SGHDT and CDR2 as YYEEEE.